The present T cell receptor (beta chain) was sequenced within a study of cytomegalovirus exposure and HLA in healthy donors. Whole-study findings and limits: Judged likely to be a sequencing artifact was a cluster of highly shared sequence variants. Reports state that TCR beta sequences accurately predicted most subjects' HLA-A and HLA-B alleles.

The germline CDR1 and CDR2 sequences are ENHRY and SYGVKD. Trimming took 4 bases from V and 6 from J, leaving 13 bases between them. The CDR3 runs to 14 residues. A multiplex PCR was run with 60 Vbeta primers and 13 Jbeta primers. In the original analysis: Unique TCR beta chains totaled roughly 80 million in a later count, with 8.5 million to 12 million of them shared. Clones were read by immunoSEQ multiplex PCR, and TCRdb kept only the in-frame ones, dropping some. The V and J calls and clone size are taken from that table; D and trimming were inferred from the DNA. The data hold around 150,000 clones, with approximately 80% observed a single time. Each donor was healthy, and each was a bone marrow donor. On this clone itself: Its antigen is not known.

Sequencing was carried out using PBMCs. The chain combines TRBV10-3 with TRBJ2-1; D possibly corresponds to TRBD2 (5 bases). The source of this sequence is a man aged 50 to 59 in good health and CMV-seropositive. As DNA, the CDR3 is TGTGCCATCAGTGGTGGGGAGAGCCCCAATGAGCAGTTCTTC. Its translation is CAISGGESPNEQFF.